A single sample is the source of the 15 T cell receptor beta chains below, sequenced in a study of PD-1 blockade in classical Hodgkin lymphoma. TCRdb keeps only in-frame clones here, not all; method: immunoSEQ multiplex PCR. Of about 23,000 clones listed, around 80% were seen once; the top ten hold around 7.7%. Every patient had relapsed following autologous stem cell transplantation, and cohorts differed in brentuximab vedotin exposure. The specimen was peripheral blood mononuclear cells (PBMCs), collected before the second cycle of nivolumab. The receptors were gathered from a human donor with classical Hodgkin lymphoma.

This rearrangement joins TRBV29-1 to TRBJ2-7; a possible D gene is TRBD1 (6 bases). The V end lost 4 bases, the J end lost 4 bases, and 17 bases lay between the germline ends. This CDR3 contains 14 residues. The V gene's germline CDR1 is SQVTM and CDR2 ANQGSEA. The CDR3 coding sequence is TGCAGCGTTGTCCCCACAGGGCTTCAGTACGAGCAGTACTTC. Translation gives CSVVPTGLQYEQYF.

V and J are TRBV7-2 and TRBJ2-4, with TRBD1 as a possible D gene (6 bases). V dropped 4 bases and J dropped 8 bases, with 12 bases sitting between them. The germline V gene has CDR1 SGHTA and CDR2 FQGNSA. This CDR3 has 13 amino acids. The CDR3 protein is CASSSRGKYIQYF. The CDR3 DNA sequence: TGTGCCAGCAGCTCAAGGGGGAAGTACATTCAGTACTTC.

V is TRBV7-9 and J is TRBJ1-1; D may be TRBD1 (6 bases). V lost 3 bases and J 0 bases, leaving 11 bases between the germline ends. Germline V gene data show CDR1 as SEHNR and CDR2 as FQNEAQ (reference sequence). The CDR3 is 15 amino acids. CDR3 sequence reads: CASSFRGRMNTEAFF. CDR3 coding DNA: TGTGCCAGCAGCTTCCGGGGGCGCATGAACACTGAAGCTTTCTTT.

This clone showed up just once. The chain carries TRBV20-1 and TRBJ2-5; unclear D gene. The CDR3 is 10 amino acids. The germline gives CDR1 DFQATT, CDR2 SNEGSKA (reference sequence). The DNA of the CDR3 is TGCAGCGCGAATGTGGGGACCCAGTACTTC. It translates to CSANVGTQYF.

The V call is TRBV19, the J call TRBJ2-7; TRBD2 is a possible D gene (7 bases). The V gene lost 6 bases and the J gene lost 0 bases, with 15 bases spanning the gap. The length of the CDR3 is 15 residues. The germline V gene encodes CDR1 LNHDA and CDR2 SQIVND (reference sequence). Here the CDR3 reads CASSTLRGASYEQYF. The DNA of the CDR3 is TGTGCCAGTAGCACTCTTCGGGGGGCCTCCTACGAGCAGTACTTC.

The CDR3 region is CASSLAGAGAEAFF. CDR3 bases: TGTGCCAGCAGCTTAGCAGGGGCTGGGGCTGAAGCTTTCTTT. The V call is TRBV11-2, the J call TRBJ1-1, with D maybe TRBD1 (6 bases). The CDR3 extends over 14 amino acids. V lost 1 base and J lost 6, with 12 bases in between. Germline V lookup: CDR1 SGHAT, CDR2 FQNNGV.

This clone came up once. The V and J genes are TRBV4-2 and TRBJ1-3; D unresolved. The CDR3 is 16 residues long. V dropped 0 bases and J dropped 0 bases, with 9 bases sitting between them. The V gene's germline CDR1 is LGHNA and CDR2 YNFKEQ. CDR3 region: CASSQDSPSSGNTIYF. DNA for the CDR3: TGTGCCAGCAGCCAAGACAGCCCGAGCTCTGGAAACACCATATATTTT.

The chain joins TRBV11-2 to TRBJ2-2, with 15 bases fitting TRBD2. CDR1 SGHAT and CDR2 FQNNGV come from the germline V gene. The CDR3 has 18 residues. V shed 5 bases, J shed 1 base, and the junction held 5 bases outside the gene matches. The CDR3 loop reads CASSPGLAGGMNTGELFF. The CDR3 coding sequence is TGTGCCAGCAGCCCGGGACTAGCGGGGGGAATGAACACCGGGGAGCTGTTTTTT.

The CDR3 DNA is TGTGCCATCAACAGACAGGCGGAGGAGACCCAGTACTTC. This gives the protein CAINRQAEETQYF. J is TRBJ2-5 and V is TRBV10-3; D might be TRBD1 (6 bases). CDR3 length equals 13 residues. Trimming pared 7 bases from V and 5 bases from J, leaving 14 bases between. Germline CDR1 is ENHRY and CDR2 is SYGVKD.

This rearrangement joins TRBV11-2 to TRBJ2-6, with D possibly being TRBD1 (7 bases). The ends were cut back, 0 bases at V and 4 bases at J, with 22 bases in the middle. The CDR3 runs to 20 residues. Per the germline V gene, CDR1 is SGHAT and CDR2 is FQNNGV. The CDR3 bases are TGTGCCAGCAGCTTAGATGTGCGAGGAGGGGGCGGGACCGGGGCCAACGTCCTGACTTTC. Translated, it gives CASSLDVRGGGGTGANVLTF.

This sequence joins TRBV7-6 and TRBJ2-7, with TRBD1 identical over 10 bases. Germline V gene lookup returns CDR1 SGHVS and CDR2 FNYEAQ. This CDR3 has 15 amino acids. J gave up 0 bases and V 5 bases, and 4 bases lay outside the gene matches. In DNA, the CDR3 is TGTGCCAGCAGCGTGGGACAGGGGATCTCCTACGAGCAGTACTTC. Residues: CASSVGQGISYEQYF.

This chain connects TRBV9 to TRBJ1-5; D possibly corresponds to TRBD1 (5 bases). CDR3 length equals 16 residues. Trimming cost V 3 bases and J 9 bases, with 22 bases left between them. Germline loops: CDR1 SGDLS, CDR2 YYNGEE. This CDR3 reads CASSGSGRRTRSPQHF. CDR3 in DNA: TGTGCCAGCAGCGGCTCGGGACGGAGGACTAGATCGCCCCAGCATTTT.

The genes are TRBV7-9 and TRBJ2-7; D gene ambiguous. Germline V gene data show CDR1 as SEHNR and CDR2 as FQNEAQ (reference sequence). The CDR3 extends over 11 amino acids. Between the trimmed V and J ends, which lost 1 base and 7 bases, there was a span of 5 bases. The CDR3 DNA reads TGTGCCAGCAGCTTAGGGCCGGAGCAGTACTTC. Translating it yields CASSLGPEQYF.

The chain couples TRBV23-1 to TRBJ2-7; TRBD1 matches at 10 bases. TRBV23-1 belongs to the ORF category, with a function that is uncertain. This CDR3 is 15 amino acids long. The junction had 10 bases not matched to a gene; V was cut back by 7 bases and J by 4 bases. The CDR3 reads CASKILPGQGYEQYF. The CDR3 DNA reads TGCGCCAGCAAAATATTACCGGGACAGGGGTACGAGCAGTACTTC.

The chain uses TRBV9 and TRBJ2-1; TRBD2 agrees at 11 bases. There are 14 residues in the CDR3. V shed 2 bases, J shed 7 bases, and the junction held 2 bases outside the gene matches. Germline CDR1 SGDLS, CDR2 YYNGEE. The CDR3 protein is CASSVASGGNEQFF. The CDR3 coding sequence is TGTGCCAGCAGCGTGGCTAGCGGGGGGAATGAGCAGTTCTTC. The full variable domain, its missing parts supplied by reference TRBV9 and TRBJ2-1, is DSGVTQTPKHLITATGQRVTLRCSPRSGDLSVYWYQQSLDQGLQFLIQYYNGEERAKGNILERFSAQQFPDLHSELNLSSLELGDSALYFCASSVASGGNEQFFGPGTRLTVL.